Following are 19 T cell receptor beta chains from one sample sequenced in a study of T cell repertoires in breast cancer. Blocking oligonucleotides added to a second nested PCR suppressed unpaired genes. TCRdb re-called the emulsion pairing reads through MiXCR, storing one row per CDR3 protein. The table has about 40,000 distinct CDR3 sequences, about 50% seen once; the top ten hold 55% to 75%. Paired alpha-beta TCRs of CD8+ T cells were analyzed by expanded emulsion RT-PCR. The specimen sequenced was CD8+ T cells. The receptor set was obtained from a pool of human donors with breast cancer or a healthy control (not recorded which).

The chain is built from TRBV20-1 and TRBJ2-7; 8 bases agree with TRBD1. The J segment lost 3 bases and the V segment lost 5 bases, leaving 6 bases of the junction unmatched. The CDR3 is made up of 13 amino acids. Germline values: CDR1 DFQATT, CDR2 SNEGSKA (reference sequence). The CDR3 is CSAPQGGLYEQYF. As DNA, the CDR3 is TGCAGTGCTCCACAGGGGGGACTCTACGAGCAGTACTTC.

This clonotype appeared a single time. The V gene is TRBV3-1, the J gene TRBJ2-2; D is uncertain. The CDR3 loop spans 14 amino acids. Trimming stripped 1 base from V and 7 bases from J, with 10 bases between. The V gene's germline CDR1 is LGHDT and CDR2 YNNKEL (reference sequence). CDR3 in DNA: TGTGCCAGCAGCCAAGGTATAGTTGGCGGGGAGCTGTTTTTT. Residues: CASSQGIVGGELFF.

The J gene is TRBJ1-2, the V gene TRBV5-1, with D unresolved. Germline CDR1 reads SGHRS; CDR2 reads YFSETQ. Trimming stripped 4 bases from V and 8 bases from J, with 15 bases between. The CDR3 is 13 residues long. CDR3 coding DNA: TGCGCCAGCAGCGAAGAGCCCTATGCCGGCTACACCTTC. It specifies CASSEEPYAGYTF.

In this sample, this clonotype turned up many times. V is TRBV20-1 and J is TRBJ1-1; 9 nucleotides match TRBD1. The CDR3 covers 13 residues. V trimming: 3 bases; J trimming: 4 bases; junction bases outside the gene matches: 3. Germline V gene data show CDR1 as DFQATT and CDR2 as SNEGSKA (reference sequence). The CDR3: CSASPTGGTEAFF. The CDR3 region has the DNA TGCAGTGCTAGTCCGACAGGGGGCACTGAAGCTTTCTTT.

V is TRBV13 and J is TRBJ1-1; 11 bases fit TRBD1. Germline V lookup: CDR1 PRHDT, CDR2 FYEKMQ (reference sequence). CDR3 length: 13 amino acids. After removal of 4 bases from V and 7 bases from J, the junction contained 2 bases not matched to a gene. The DNA of the CDR3 is TGTGCCAGCAGCTCCGGGACAGGGGGTGAAGCTTTCTTT. Amino acids: CASSSGTGGEAFF. The full variable domain, rest sourced from reference TRBV13 and TRBJ1-1, is AAGVIQSPRHLIKEKRETATLKCYPIPRHDTVYWYQQGPGQDPQFLISFYEKMQSDKGSIPDRFSAQQFSDYHSELNMSSLELGDSALYFCASSSGTGGEAFFGQGTRLTVV.

About this clonotype itself: This may come from a read error, since a much larger clone is one base off. The gene calls are TRBV20-1 and TRBJ1-1; the D is unclear. The CDR3 length is 9 residues. Germline V gene data show CDR1 as DFQATT and CDR2 as SNEGSKA (reference sequence). The DNA of the CDR3 is TGCGGCCCGAACACTGGAGCTTTCTTT. This codes for CGPNTGAFF.

For this clonotype: A much larger clone lies one base from this, so it may be a read error. This rearrangement joins TRBV4-1 to TRBJ2-1, with D perhaps TRBD2 (6 bases). CDR3 length equals 17 residues. Germline lookup yields CDR1 MGHRA and CDR2 YSYEKL. CDR3 sequence (DNA): TGCGCCAGCAGCCAAAGGTTCGCGGGGCTAGGATACAATGTGCAGTTCTTC. As protein: CASSQRFAGLGYNVQFF.

This clonotype was seen a few times. The chain is built from TRBV4-2 and TRBJ1-2; TRBD1 agrees at 8 bases. CDR3 length equals 17 residues. V shed 0 bases and J 6 bases; nucleotides not matched to a gene: 12. The germline V gene has CDR1 LGHNA and CDR2 YNFKEQ. Here the CDR3 DNA reads TGTGCCAGCAGCCAAGATGGCCCCACTGGACAGGGACATGGCTACACCTTC. This gives the protein CASSQDGPTGQGHGYTF.

V is TRBV19 and J is TRBJ2-1; TRBD2 matches 7 bases. CDR3 length: 16 residues. In germline, CDR1 is LNHDA, CDR2 SQIVND (reference sequence). Trimming cost V 3 bases and J 8 bases; bases outside gene matches: 13. CDR3 sequence reads: CASSISAGSGGYEQFF. The CDR3 DNA is TGTGCCAGTAGTATTAGCGCGGGTTCCGGGGGGTATGAGCAGTTCTTC.

The rearrangement uses TRBV19 and TRBJ2-7, with D possibly TRBD1 on 6 matching bases. The V gene lost 7 bases and the J gene lost 0 bases, with 10 bases spanning the gap. Germline-derived CDR1 and CDR2 are LNHDA and SQIVND (reference sequence). The CDR3 spans 13 residues. This CDR3 reads CASTDRSSYEQYF. The DNA of the CDR3 is TGTGCCAGTACCGACAGGAGCTCCTACGAGCAGTACTTC.

This chain joins TRBV5-4 and TRBJ1-1, with D unresolved. The CDR3 consists of 12 residues. V gave up 4 bases and J gave up 2 bases, with 6 bases separating them. Germline CDR1 and CDR2: SGHNT and YYREEE (reference sequence). The CDR3 region is CASSQANTEAFF. CDR3 nucleotide sequence: TGTGCCAGCAGCCAGGCCAACACTGAAGCTTTCTTT. Looking up the rest from reference TRBV5-4 and TRBJ1-1 gives the full variable domain: ETGVTQSPTHLIKTRGQQVTLRCSSQSGHNTVSWYQQALGQGPQFIFQYYREEENGRGNFPPRFSGLQFPNYSSELNVNALELDDSALYLCASSQANTEAFFGQGTRLTVV.

This sequence joins TRBV12-3 or TRBV12-4 and TRBJ2-7; TRBD1 or TRBD2 may be the D gene (5 bases each). The CDR3 consists of 12 residues. V gave up 6 bases and J gave up 6 bases, with 12 bases separating them. The CDR3 DNA is TGTGCCAGCAGCCATTTGGGACGCGAGCAGTACTTC. Translation gives CASSHLGREQYF.

This clonotype is labeled as medium-sized. The V gene is TRBV20-1, the J gene TRBJ2-1; D ambiguous. Germline V gives CDR1 DFQATT, CDR2 SNEGSKA (reference sequence). The CDR3 totals 15 residues. Trimming left V 1 base short and J 0 bases short, with 10 bases between. Here the CDR3 reads CSARGAASSYNEQFF. CDR3 nucleotide sequence: TGCAGTGCTAGAGGTGCGGCAAGCTCCTACAATGAGCAGTTCTTC.

This rearrangement joins TRBV29-1 to TRBJ1-2, with TRBD1 as a possible D gene (5 bases). The V gene lost 7 bases and the J gene lost 2 bases, with 11 bases spanning the gap. The CDR3 length is 12 residues. The germline gives CDR1 SQVTM, CDR2 ANQGSEA. The CDR3 bases are TGCAGCGCCGGGGACGGGAACTATGGCTACACCTTC. Protein: CSAGDGNYGYTF.

This clonotype has just a few counts. The chain has TRBV14 and TRBJ2-7, with a possible D match to TRBD1 (5 bases). V lost 2 bases and J lost 6, with 14 bases in between. CDR1 is SGHDN and CDR2 is FVKESK in the germline V gene. CDR3 length equals 14 residues. The CDR3 DNA is TGTGCCAGCAGCCAAACGAAAGGGGCGCTCGAGCAGTACTTC. The encoded protein is CASSQTKGALEQYF.

This clonotype was seen a handful of times. The chain couples TRBV20-1 to TRBJ2-1; D gene ambiguous. CDR1 and CDR2 from the germline V gene are DFQATT and SNEGSKA (reference sequence). Trimming took off 4 bases at V and 2 bases at J, with 12 bases between the two ends. This CDR3 is built from 14 residues. CDR3 DNA: TGCAGTGCTATGGGCGGACCCACCTACAATGAGCAGTTCTTC. This encodes CSAMGGPTYNEQFF.

This clonotype has just a few counts. J is TRBJ2-7 and V is TRBV20-1, with 13 bases lining up with TRBD2. The J segment lost 2 bases and the V segment lost 5 bases, leaving 6 bases of the junction unmatched. CDR1 and CDR2 (germline): DFQATT, SNEGSKA (reference sequence). The length of the CDR3 is 15 residues. The CDR3 DNA follows: TGCAGTGCTTGGACTAGCGGGAGTAGCGCCTACGAGCAGTACTTC. Protein product: CSAWTSGSSAYEQYF.

This chain links TRBV6-2 or TRBV6-3 with TRBJ1-2; tentatively, D is TRBD1 (5 bases). The CDR3 length is 15 residues. V shed 1 base and J shed 2 bases, with 11 bases lying between them. Germline V gene lookup returns CDR1 MNHEY and CDR2 SVGEGT. This CDR3 reads CASSYLGGVNYGYTF. CDR3 nucleotide sequence: TGTGCCAGCAGTTACTTGGGAGGGGTAAACTATGGCTACACCTTC.

This clonotype was counted between two and nine times. The rearrangement uses TRBV18 and TRBJ2-3, with 7 bases that match TRBD2. The germline gives CDR1 KGHSH, CDR2 LQKENI. The V and J ends lost 6 bases and 5 bases, in that order; junction bases with no gene match: 5. CDR3 length: 13 amino acids. In DNA, the CDR3 is TGTGCCAGCTCCGCGGGGGTTGGAGATACGCAGTATTTT. This codes for CASSAGVGDTQYF.